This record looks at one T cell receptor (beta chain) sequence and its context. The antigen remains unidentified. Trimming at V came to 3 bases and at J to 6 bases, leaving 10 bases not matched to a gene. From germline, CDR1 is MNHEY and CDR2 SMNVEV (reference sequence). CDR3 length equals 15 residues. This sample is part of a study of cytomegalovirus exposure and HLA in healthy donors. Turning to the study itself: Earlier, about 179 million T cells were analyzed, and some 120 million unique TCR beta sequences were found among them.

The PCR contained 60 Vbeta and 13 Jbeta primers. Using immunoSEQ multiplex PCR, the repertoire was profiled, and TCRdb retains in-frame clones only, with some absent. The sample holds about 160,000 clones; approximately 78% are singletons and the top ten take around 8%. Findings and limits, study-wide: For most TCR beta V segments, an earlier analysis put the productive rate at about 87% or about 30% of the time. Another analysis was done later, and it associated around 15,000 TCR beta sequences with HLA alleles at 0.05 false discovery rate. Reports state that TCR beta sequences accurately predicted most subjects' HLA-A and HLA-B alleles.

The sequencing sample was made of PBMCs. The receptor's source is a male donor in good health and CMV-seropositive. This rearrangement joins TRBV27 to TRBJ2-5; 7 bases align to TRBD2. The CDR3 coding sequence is TGTGCCAGCAGTTTTACCCCTGGGGGAGGGAAGACCCAGTACTTC. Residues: CASSFTPGGGKTQYF.